The 30 T cell receptor beta chains listed next were all sequenced from one sample in a study of blood T cell repertoires in COVID-19. TCRdb's table, derived via immunoSEQ multiplex PCR, lists solely in-frame clones and lacks some. The table includes around 68,000 clones, roughly 87% detected once. Material: peripheral blood. The receptors shown here come from a man aged 50 to 59 with active COVID-19.

The chain couples TRBV19 to TRBJ2-1; 9 bases line up with TRBD2. In germline, CDR1 is LNHDA, CDR2 SQIVND (reference sequence). After removal of 3 bases from V and 6 bases from J, the junction contained 12 bases not matched to a gene. This CDR3 comprises 17 residues. CDR3 protein: CASSMIRGLATPNEQFF. The CDR3 bases are TGTGCCAGTAGTATGATTAGAGGACTAGCGACTCCCAATGAGCAGTTCTTC.

The V gene is TRBV19, the J gene TRBJ1-2; no firm D call. Germline lookup yields CDR1 LNHDA and CDR2 SQIVND (reference sequence). This CDR3 spans 14 amino acids. V gave up 5 bases and J gave up 0 bases, with 10 bases separating them. As DNA, the CDR3 is TGTGCCAGTAGTGTTAGCAGTGCTAACTATGGCTACACCTTC. Residues: CASSVSSANYGYTF.

The chain combines TRBV6-2 or TRBV6-3 with TRBJ2-1, with TRBD2 matching over 8 bases. Germline loops: CDR1 MNHEY, CDR2 SVGEGT. This CDR3 contains 15 residues. The V segment lost 5 bases and the J segment 0 bases; nucleotides outside the gene matches: 3. In nucleotides, the CDR3 is TGTGCCAGCAGTCGGACTAGCCCCTCCTACAATGAGCAGTTCTTC. It translates to CASSRTSPSYNEQFF.

The V and J genes are TRBV27 and TRBJ2-5; 11 nucleotides agree with TRBD2. Germline trimming cut 5 bases from V and 4 bases from J; bases unmatched to any gene: 12. Germline V gives CDR1 MNHEY, CDR2 SMNVEV (reference sequence). The CDR3 sequence is 17 residues long. The DNA for the CDR3 is TGTGCCAGCAGTCGATATAGCGGGAGGGCTAGTGGAGAGACCCAGTACTTC. The encoded protein is CASSRYSGRASGETQYF.

This rearrangement joins TRBV4-2 to TRBJ2-1; 8 bases are a match to TRBD2. J lost 4 bases, V lost 0 bases, and 5 bases had no gene match. The CDR3 is 16 residues long. CDR1 is LGHNA and CDR2 is YNFKEQ in the germline V gene. The CDR3, as DNA: TGTGCCAGCAGCCAAGACAGCGGGAGCTTTTACAATGAGCAGTTCTTC. Encoded protein: CASSQDSGSFYNEQFF.

The V gene is TRBV9, the J gene TRBJ2-3, with 9 bases that match TRBD2. The junction had 6 bases not matched to a gene; V was cut back by 0 bases and J by 4 bases. The CDR3 sequence is 16 residues long. Per germline, CDR1 SGDLS and CDR2 YYNGEE. CDR3 sequence (DNA): TGTGCCAGCAGCGTAGCGCGGGAGGGCCTCCCAGATACGCAGTATTTT. It specifies CASSVAREGLPDTQYF. The whole variable domain, filled in from reference TRBV9 and TRBJ2-3, reads DSGVTQTPKHLITATGQRVTLRCSPRSGDLSVYWYQQSLDQGLQFLIQYYNGEERAKGNILERFSAQQFPDLHSELNLSSLELGDSALYFCASSVAREGLPDTQYFGPGTRLTVL.

The CDR3 spells CASSLDTGGAYNGYTF. Here the CDR3 DNA reads TGCGCCAGCAGCTTAGATACAGGGGGCGCTTATAATGGCTACACCTTC. This chain joins TRBV5-1 and TRBJ1-2; 9 bases are a match to TRBD1. The CDR3 covers 16 residues. J was trimmed by 6 bases and V by 2 bases; bases with no gene match: 11. Germline V gene data show CDR1 as SGHRS and CDR2 as YFSETQ.

The V and J genes are TRBV11-1 and TRBJ1-6; D gene unclear. Germline V gene sequence: CDR1 SGHAT, CDR2 FQDESV (reference sequence). The CDR3 contains 13 residues. V dropped 5 bases and J dropped 4 bases, with 6 bases sitting between them. CDR3 nucleotides: TGTGCCAGCAGCATCCAATATAATTCACCCCTCCACTTT. It codes for CASSIQYNSPLHF.

The chain is built from TRBV5-6 and TRBJ2-5, with D possibly matching TRBD2 (5 bases). V was shortened by 1 base and J by 3 bases, with 16 bases between the two germline ends. In germline, CDR1 is SGHDT, CDR2 YYEEEE. This CDR3 contains 16 residues. For the CDR3, the DNA is TGTGCCAGCAGCTTGCTCGAAGAGGGTTGGAAAGAGACCCAGTACTTC. Encoded protein: CASSLLEEGWKETQYF.

The genes are TRBV19 and TRBJ1-3, with D perhaps TRBD1 (5 bases). Germline assignment: CDR1 LNHDA and CDR2 SQIVND (reference sequence). V was shortened by 9 bases and J by 4 bases, with 10 bases between the two germline ends. CDR3 length: 12 residues. The CDR3 bases are TGTGCCAGCTCAGGGATCGGAAACACCATATATTTT. This gives the protein CASSGIGNTIYF.

The chain has TRBV5-1 and TRBJ2-7; TRBD2 agrees at 7 bases. V lost 1 base, J lost 5 bases, and 0 bases stayed unmatched. The V gene's germline CDR1 is SGHRS and CDR2 YFSETQ. There are 12 residues in the CDR3. In nucleotides, the CDR3 is TGCGCCAGCAGCTTGAGCGGGGACGAGCAGTACTTC. It codes for CASSLSGDEQYF.

The rearrangement links TRBV5-1 to TRBJ2-5; no definite D call. CDR3 length: 12 residues. Trimming took off 3 bases at V and 0 bases at J, with 3 bases between the two ends. Germline V gene data show CDR1 as SGHRS and CDR2 as YFSETQ. In DNA form, the CDR3 reads TGCGCCAGCAGCTCCAACCAAGAGACCCAGTACTTC. Its translation: CASSSNQETQYF.

The genes are TRBV7-2 and TRBJ1-2, with 8 nucleotides matching TRBD1. Per the germline V gene, CDR1 is SGHTA and CDR2 is FQGNSA. The ends lost 5 bases at V and 6 bases at J; junction bases unmatched: 11. The CDR3 is made up of 15 amino acids. The CDR3 region is CASSGRTGTIDGYTF. For the CDR3, the DNA is TGTGCCAGCAGCGGACGGACAGGGACAATTGATGGCTACACCTTC.

The rearrangement joins TRBV18 to TRBJ1-1, with 7 positions matching TRBD1. The CDR3 is 14 residues long. Germline CDR1 reads KGHSH; CDR2 reads LQKENI. Trimming took 4 bases from V and 0 from J; bases not matched to a gene: 2. The CDR3 DNA reads TGTGCCAGCTCACTGGGACAGATGAACACTGAAGCTTTCTTT. Amino acid sequence: CASSLGQMNTEAFF. Full variable domain (missing parts from reference TRBV18 and TRBJ1-1): NAGVMQNPRHLVRRRGQEARLRCSPMKGHSHVYWYRQLPEEGLKFMVYLQKENIIDESGMPKERFSAEFPKEGPSILRIQQVVRGDSAAYFCASSLGQMNTEAFFGQGTRLTVV.

The V call is TRBV5-1, the J call TRBJ2-3; D possibly corresponds to TRBD1 (6 bases). This CDR3 comprises 15 residues. With 4 bases removed from V and 4 bases from J, the gap between germline ends came to 16 bases. The germline gives CDR1 SGHRS, CDR2 YFSETQ. The chain's CDR3 is CASSGITGFPDTQYF. Written as DNA, the CDR3 is TGCGCCAGCAGCGGAATCACAGGGTTCCCAGATACGCAGTATTTT.

The V call is TRBV19, the J call TRBJ2-7; D possibly corresponds to TRBD2 (5 bases). CDR3 length equals 13 residues. Trimming removed 0 bases from V and 3 bases from J, with 6 bases in between. Germline-derived CDR1 and CDR2 are LNHDA and SQIVND (reference sequence). The CDR3 loop reads CASSIDGGYEQYF. CDR3 DNA: TGTGCCAGTAGTATAGATGGAGGCTACGAGCAGTACTTC. The variable domain in full, with the rest retrieved from reference TRBV19 and TRBJ2-7, is DGGITQSPKYLFRKEGQNVTLSCEQNLNHDAMYWYRQDPGQGLRLIYYSQIVNDFQKGDIAEGYSVSREKKESFPLTVTSAQKNPTAFYLCASSIDGGYEQYFGPGTRLTVT.

The chain employs TRBV9 and TRBJ2-1, with TRBD1 matching 7 bases. The CDR3 runs to 14 residues. V gave up 3 bases and J gave up 9 bases; unmatched junction bases: 9. From germline, CDR1 is SGDLS and CDR2 YYNGEE. CDR3 residues: CASSAGTDGTEQFF. DNA for the CDR3: TGTGCCAGCAGCGCCGGGACAGATGGTACTGAGCAGTTCTTC. Using reference TRBV9 and TRBJ2-1 for the parts outside the CDR3, the full variable domain is DSGVTQTPKHLITATGQRVTLRCSPRSGDLSVYWYQQSLDQGLQFLIQYYNGEERAKGNILERFSAQQFPDLHSELNLSSLELGDSALYFCASSAGTDGTEQFFGPGTRLTVL.

This rearrangement joins TRBV3-1 (or the pseudogene TRBV3-2) to TRBJ2-2, with D perhaps matching TRBD1 (5 bases). CDR1 is LGHDT and CDR2 is YNNKEL in the germline V gene (reference sequence). This CDR3 is 14 amino acids long. Trimming left V 1 base short and J 6 bases short, with 9 bases between. The CDR3 reads CASSQAYRSGELFF. CDR3 bases: TGTGCCAGCAGCCAAGCGTACAGGTCCGGGGAGCTGTTTTTT.

The chain joins TRBV27 to TRBJ1-2, with 8 positions matching TRBD1. Germline trimming cut 5 bases from V and 1 base from J; bases unmatched to any gene: 9. The CDR3 has 16 amino acids. CDR1 MNHEY and CDR2 SMNVEV come from the germline V gene (reference sequence). CDR3 in amino acids: CASSRQGNPLNYGYTF. The CDR3 DNA sequence: TGTGCCAGCAGTCGACAGGGGAACCCCCTTAACTATGGCTACACCTTC.

This chain joins TRBV29-1 and TRBJ2-1; tentative D call: TRBD1 (6 bases). This CDR3 has 12 amino acids. V lost 6 bases to trimming and J lost 4 bases, with 10 bases between them. From germline, CDR1 is SQVTM and CDR2 ANQGSEA. CDR3 loop: CSVGQLYNEQFF. The CDR3 nucleotides read TGCAGCGTAGGACAGTTATACAATGAGCAGTTCTTC.

This CDR3 reads CASGGEYMNTEAFF. CDR3 bases: TGTGCCAGCGGAGGGGAATACATGAACACTGAAGCTTTCTTT. V is TRBV28 and J is TRBJ1-1, with TRBD1 as a possible D gene (5 bases). Per germline, CDR1 MDHEN and CDR2 SYDVKM. The CDR3 runs to 14 residues. Trimming pared 8 bases from V and 0 bases from J, leaving 13 bases between.

The CDR3 sequence: CASSMAGNEQFF. DNA for the CDR3: TGTGCCAGTAGTATGGCGGGAAATGAGCAGTTCTTC. The chain is built from TRBV19 and TRBJ2-1, with a possible D match to TRBD2 (6 bases). Deletions cut 3 bases from V and 7 bases from J, with 7 bases between. Germline V gene lookup returns CDR1 LNHDA and CDR2 SQIVND (reference sequence). CDR3 length: 12 residues.

This clone came up once. The rearrangement links TRBV2 to TRBJ1-5; the D gene is possibly TRBD1 (6 bases). Per the germline V gene, CDR1 is SNHLY and CDR2 is FYNNEI. The ends were cut back, 3 bases at V and 6 bases at J, with 12 bases in the middle. This CDR3 has 14 amino acids. The CDR3 DNA follows: TGTGCCAGCAGTGATCGCAGGGGCAGTCAGCCCCAGCATTTT. This translates into CASSDRRGSQPQHF. Full variable domain (outside the CDR3, taken from reference TRBV2 and TRBJ1-5): EPEVTQTPSHQVTQMGQEVILRCVPISNHLYFYWYRQILGQKVEFLVSFYNNEISEKSEIFDDQFSVERPDGSNFTLKIRSTKLEDSAMYFCASSDRRGSQPQHFGDGTRLSIL.

The chain has TRBV3-1 (or the pseudogene TRBV3-2) and TRBJ1-2, with 7 bases aligning to TRBD1. Trimming removed 0 bases from V and 7 bases from J; junction bases left unmatched: 8. The CDR3 covers 15 residues. CDR1 and CDR2 (germline): LGHDT, YNNKEL (reference sequence). The CDR3 reads CASSQDQTGSGGYTF. CDR3 nucleotide sequence: TGTGCCAGCAGCCAAGACCAGACAGGGTCGGGTGGCTACACCTTC.

This clone has only one observation. The rearrangement joins TRBV28 to TRBJ2-3, with a possible D match to TRBD2 (6 bases). CDR1 and CDR2 from the germline V gene are MDHEN and SYDVKM. The V end was cut by 2 bases, the J end by 1 base, with 10 bases between. The CDR3 covers 15 residues. CDR3 region: CASSLRRGRTDTQYF. Here the CDR3 DNA reads TGTGCCAGCAGTTTAAGGCGGGGCCGCACAGATACGCAGTATTTT.

The gene calls are TRBV13 and TRBJ2-3; 9 nucleotides agree with TRBD1. Germline assignment: CDR1 PRHDT and CDR2 FYEKMQ (reference sequence). V lost 1 base, J lost 2 bases, and 7 bases stayed unmatched. The CDR3 loop spans 17 amino acids. The CDR3: CASSLEGDREDTDTQYF. CDR3 nucleotides: TGTGCCAGCAGCTTAGAAGGGGACAGGGAAGACACAGATACGCAGTATTTT.

The chain carries TRBV28 and TRBJ1-2, with unresolved D. The CDR3 has 14 amino acids. From germline, CDR1 is MDHEN and CDR2 SYDVKM. V was shortened by 8 bases and J by 6 bases, with 19 bases between the two germline ends. CDR3 in DNA: TGTGCCAGCCTAGCGGGCCCCCGAAACAATGGCTACACCTTC. The encoded protein is CASLAGPRNNGYTF.

V is TRBV28 and J is TRBJ2-7, with 7 bases matching TRBD1. This CDR3 spans 15 amino acids. In germline, CDR1 is MDHEN, CDR2 SYDVKM. V was pared by 5 bases and J by 1 base, with 8 bases of the junction left unmatched. This chain's CDR3 is CASSPPGQMSYEQYF. The CDR3 nucleotides read TGTGCCAGCAGTCCCCCGGGACAGATGTCCTACGAGCAGTACTTC.

The chain links TRBV28 to TRBJ1-2; 8 bases line up with TRBD1. The germline V gene encodes CDR1 MDHEN and CDR2 SYDVKM. The CDR3 is 15 residues long. V lost 3 bases and J lost 8; bases outside the gene matches: 11. CDR3 protein: CASSLGTGSVLGYTF. Written as DNA, the CDR3 is TGTGCCAGCAGTTTGGGGACAGGATCAGTGTTAGGCTACACCTTC.

This clone was found once. V is TRBV2 and J is TRBJ2-1; TRBD1 matches at 9 bases. The CDR3 totals 15 residues. Germline V gene sequence: CDR1 SNHLY, CDR2 FYNNEI. V lost 4 bases to trimming and J lost 8 bases; unmatched junction nucleotides: 9. The CDR3 nucleotides are TGTGCCAGCAGTGTAGAGGGGACAGGGTACCATGAGCAGTTCTTC. Residues: CASSVEGTGYHEQFF.